The clone carrying this TCR beta chain came up once. What it recognizes is unknown. Trimming left V 8 bases short and J 7 bases short, with 26 bases between. CDR1 and CDR2 from the germline V gene are MNHNY and SVGAGI (reference sequence). The length of the CDR3 is 16 residues. The PCR was carried out with 60 Vbeta primers and 13 Jbeta primers. Source study methods: Counted up in a later analysis, unique TCR beta chains came to 65 million to 100 million, with around 9.9 million shared. Data came from immunoSEQ multiplex PCR; TCRdb stores just in-frame clones and leaves some out. That table gives V, J and clone size, and the DNA gave D and trimming. The sample has 200,000 to 250,000 clones, under 85% seen once. The data were taken from a study of cytomegalovirus exposure and HLA in healthy donors. Study-wide results and caveats: Most likely, a cluster of highly shared sequence variants arose as a sequencing artifact. Reportedly, fewer N-insertions than the approximately 690-donor mean appeared in an Asian-associated ancestry cluster in a later analysis. Usually a TCR sequence was rare, but some public TCRs were found in many donors.

This receptor was obtained from a woman aged 45 to 65 in good health and CMV-seropositive. The chain couples TRBV6-6 to TRBJ1-2; perhaps TRBD1 as D (5 bases). The specimen was PBMCs. CDR3 loop: CASVLGPRGVTGGYTF. The CDR3 DNA reads TGTGCCAGCGTTCTGGGACCTCGCGGGGTAACTGGTGGCTACACCTTC.